This T cell receptor (beta chain) derives from a study of blood T cell repertoires in COVID-19. As for the study in general: The United States, Italy and Spain were the sources of the acute and convalescent COVID-19 samples. Sources were T cells, B-cell-depleted T cells, or PBMCs; the material itself was cDNA or gDNA.

This clone was picked up one time. Authors' data handling: Reference gene primer amplification gave nucleated cell count estimates. Assay: immunoSEQ multiplex PCR; the TCRdb copy retains only in-frame clones and omits some. Clonal size and the V and J genes are those of that table, whereas D and trimming came from the DNA. The sample consists of around 200,000 clones, about 83% of them appearing once. The V gene lost 6 bases and the J gene lost 0 bases, with 12 bases spanning the gap. CDR1 is SNHLY and CDR2 is FYNNEI in the germline V gene. CDR3 length: 15 amino acids. Sequencing was carried out using peripheral blood. This receptor was identified in a man aged 50 or older with active or convalescent COVID-19. The J gene is TRBJ1-5, the V gene TRBV2; the D is unclear. The DNA for the CDR3 is TGTGCCAGCAGGGAGGGAGATTATAGCAATCAGCCCCAGCATTTT. Protein sequence: CASREGDYSNQPQHF.